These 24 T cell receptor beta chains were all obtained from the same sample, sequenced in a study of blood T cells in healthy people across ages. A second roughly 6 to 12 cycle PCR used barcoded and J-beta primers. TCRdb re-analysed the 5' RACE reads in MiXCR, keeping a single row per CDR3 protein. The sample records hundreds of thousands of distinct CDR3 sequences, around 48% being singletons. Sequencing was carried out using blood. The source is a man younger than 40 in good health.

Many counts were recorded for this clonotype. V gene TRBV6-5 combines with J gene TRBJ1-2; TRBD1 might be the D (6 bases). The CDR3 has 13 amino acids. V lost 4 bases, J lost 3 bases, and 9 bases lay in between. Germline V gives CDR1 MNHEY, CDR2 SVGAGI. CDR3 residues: CASSSQGYYGYTF. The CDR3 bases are TGTGCCAGCAGTTCCCAGGGGTACTATGGCTACACCTTC.

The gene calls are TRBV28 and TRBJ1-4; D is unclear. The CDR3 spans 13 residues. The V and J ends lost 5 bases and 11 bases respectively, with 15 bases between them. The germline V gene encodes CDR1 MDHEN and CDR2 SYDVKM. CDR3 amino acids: CASSPTTATKLFF. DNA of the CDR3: TGTGCCAGCAGTCCCACGACTGCAACCAAACTGTTTTTT. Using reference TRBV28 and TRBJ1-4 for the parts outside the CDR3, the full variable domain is DVKVTQSSRYLVKRTGEKVFLECVQDMDHENMFWYRQDPGLGLRLIYFSYDVKMKEKGDIPEGYSVSREKKERFSLILESASTNQTSMYLCASSPTTATKLFFGSGTQLSVL.

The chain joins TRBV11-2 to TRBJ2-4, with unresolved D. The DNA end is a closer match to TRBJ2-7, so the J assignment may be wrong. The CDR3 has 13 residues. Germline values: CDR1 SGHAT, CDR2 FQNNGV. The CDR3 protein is CASSLIRDAEQYF. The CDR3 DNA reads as TGTGCCAGCAGCTTAATACGAGACGCCGAGCAGTACTTC.

CDR3 protein: CSATFTANYGYTF. The CDR3 nucleotides read TGCAGTGCAACTTTTACGGCAAACTATGGCTACACCTTC. The chain couples TRBV20-1 to TRBJ1-2; the D is unclear. The CDR3 loop spans 13 amino acids. The germline V and J ends were trimmed by 6 bases and 2 bases, with 13 bases remaining between them. The germline V gene has CDR1 DFQATT and CDR2 SNEGSKA (reference sequence).

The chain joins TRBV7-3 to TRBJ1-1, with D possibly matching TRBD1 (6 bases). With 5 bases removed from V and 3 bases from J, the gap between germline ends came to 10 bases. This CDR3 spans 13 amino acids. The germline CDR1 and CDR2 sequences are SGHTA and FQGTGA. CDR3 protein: CASSPRQDTEAFF. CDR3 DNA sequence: TGTGCCAGCAGCCCGCGACAGGACACTGAAGCTTTCTTT.

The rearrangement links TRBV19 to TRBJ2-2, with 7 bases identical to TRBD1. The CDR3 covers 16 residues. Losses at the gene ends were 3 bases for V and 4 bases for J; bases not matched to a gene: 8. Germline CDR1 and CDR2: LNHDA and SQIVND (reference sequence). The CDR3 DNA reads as TGTGCCAGTAGTATCGGAGACAGGGTCACCACCGGGGAGCTGTTTTTT. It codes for CASSIGDRVTTGELFF.

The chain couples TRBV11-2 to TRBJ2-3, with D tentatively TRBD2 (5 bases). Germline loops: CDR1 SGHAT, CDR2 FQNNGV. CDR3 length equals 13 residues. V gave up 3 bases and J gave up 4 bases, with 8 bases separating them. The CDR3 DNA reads TGTGCCAGCAGCTTCGGGAATGCAGATACGCAGTATTTT. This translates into CASSFGNADTQYF. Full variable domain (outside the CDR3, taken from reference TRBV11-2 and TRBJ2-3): EAGVAQSPRYKIIEKRQSVAFWCNPISGHATLYWYQQILGQGPKLLIQFQNNGVVDDSQLPKDRFSAERLKGVDSTLKIQPAKLEDSAVYLCASSFGNADTQYFGPGTRLTVL.

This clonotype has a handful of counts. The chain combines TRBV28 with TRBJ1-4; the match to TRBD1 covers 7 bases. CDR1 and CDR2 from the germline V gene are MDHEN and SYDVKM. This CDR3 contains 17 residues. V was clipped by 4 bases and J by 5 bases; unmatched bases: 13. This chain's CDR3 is CASSSYPGTAINEKLFF. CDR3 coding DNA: TGTGCCAGCAGTTCCTACCCCGGGACAGCCATCAATGAAAAACTGTTTTTT.

The CDR3 here is CASSLGGRGEGDTQYF. Here the CDR3 DNA reads TGCGCCAGCAGCCTTGGGGGTCGGGGCGAGGGAGATACGCAGTATTTT. The chain has TRBV4-3 and TRBJ2-3; D assignment may be TRBD1 or TRBD2 (5 bases each). V lost 4 bases and J lost 5, with 19 bases in between. The V gene's germline CDR1 is LGHNA and CDR2 YSLEER. This CDR3 contains 16 residues.

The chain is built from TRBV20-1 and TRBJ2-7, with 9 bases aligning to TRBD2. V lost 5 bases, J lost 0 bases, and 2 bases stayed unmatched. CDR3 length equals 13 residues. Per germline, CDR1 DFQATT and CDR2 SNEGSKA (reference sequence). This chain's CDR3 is CSAGAGGSYEQYF. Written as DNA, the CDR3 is TGCAGTGCTGGAGCGGGGGGCTCCTACGAGCAGTACTTC.

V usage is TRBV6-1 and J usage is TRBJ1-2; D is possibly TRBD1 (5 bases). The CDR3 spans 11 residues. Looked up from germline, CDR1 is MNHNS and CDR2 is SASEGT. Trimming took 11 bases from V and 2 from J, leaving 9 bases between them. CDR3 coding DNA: TGTGCCGGGGGTGAAAACTATGGCTACACCTTC. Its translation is CAGGENYGYTF.

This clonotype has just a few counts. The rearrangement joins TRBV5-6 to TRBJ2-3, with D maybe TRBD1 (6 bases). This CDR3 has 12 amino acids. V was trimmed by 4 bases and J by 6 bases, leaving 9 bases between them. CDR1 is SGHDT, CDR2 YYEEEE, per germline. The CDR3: CASSAGQDTQYF. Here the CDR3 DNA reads TGTGCCAGCAGCGCCGGACAGGATACGCAGTATTTT.

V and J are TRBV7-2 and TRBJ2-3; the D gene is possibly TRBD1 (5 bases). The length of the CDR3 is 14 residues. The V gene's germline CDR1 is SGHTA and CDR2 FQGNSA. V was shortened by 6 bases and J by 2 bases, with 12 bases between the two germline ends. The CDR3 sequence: CASSRGSHTDTQYF. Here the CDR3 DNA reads TGTGCCAGCAGTAGGGGATCCCACACAGATACGCAGTATTTT. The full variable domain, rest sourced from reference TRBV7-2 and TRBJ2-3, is GAGVSQSPSNKVTEKGKDVELRCDPISGHTALYWYRQSLGQGLEFLIYFQGNSAPDKSGLPSDRFSAERTGGSVSTLTIQRTQQEDSAVYLCASSRGSHTDTQYFGPGTRLTVL.

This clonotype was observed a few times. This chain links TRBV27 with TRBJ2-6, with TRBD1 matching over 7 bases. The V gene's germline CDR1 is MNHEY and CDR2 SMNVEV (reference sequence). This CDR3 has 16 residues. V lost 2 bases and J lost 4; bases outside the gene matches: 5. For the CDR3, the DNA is TGTGCCAGCAGTTTAAAACAGGGGTCAGGGGCCAACGTCCTGACTTTC. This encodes CASSLKQGSGANVLTF.

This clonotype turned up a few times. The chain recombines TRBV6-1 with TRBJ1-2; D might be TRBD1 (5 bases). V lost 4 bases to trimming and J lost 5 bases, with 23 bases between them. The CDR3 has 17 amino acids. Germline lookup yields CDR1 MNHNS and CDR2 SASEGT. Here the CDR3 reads CASSVRVATSFVYGYTF. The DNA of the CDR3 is TGTGCCAGCAGTGTCAGGGTAGCTACCTCGTTCGTATATGGCTACACCTTC.

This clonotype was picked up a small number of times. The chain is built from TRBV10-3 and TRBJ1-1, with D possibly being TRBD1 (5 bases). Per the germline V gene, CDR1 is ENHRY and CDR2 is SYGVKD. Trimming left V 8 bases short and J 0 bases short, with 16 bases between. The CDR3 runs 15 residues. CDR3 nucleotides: TGTGCCATCGCTCCACTGACAGAAATGAACACTGAAGCTTTCTTT. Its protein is CAIAPLTEMNTEAFF.

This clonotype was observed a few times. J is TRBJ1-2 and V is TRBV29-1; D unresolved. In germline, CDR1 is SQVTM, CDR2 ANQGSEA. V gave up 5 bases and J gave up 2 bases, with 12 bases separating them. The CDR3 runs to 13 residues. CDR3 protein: CSVIRTENYGYTF. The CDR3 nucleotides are TGCAGCGTTATCAGGACTGAGAACTATGGCTACACCTTC.

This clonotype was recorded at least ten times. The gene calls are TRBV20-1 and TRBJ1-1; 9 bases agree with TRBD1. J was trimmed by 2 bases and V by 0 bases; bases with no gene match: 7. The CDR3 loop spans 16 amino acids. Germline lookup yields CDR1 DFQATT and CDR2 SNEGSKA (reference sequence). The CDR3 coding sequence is TGCAGTGCTAGAGATGGCCACAGGGGGCCAAACACTGAAGCTTTCTTT. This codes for CSARDGHRGPNTEAFF.

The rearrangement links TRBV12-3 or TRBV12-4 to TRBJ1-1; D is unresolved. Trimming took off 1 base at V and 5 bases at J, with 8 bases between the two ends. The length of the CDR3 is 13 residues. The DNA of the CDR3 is TGTGCCAGCAGTTTAGGGGAGTTGACTGAAGCTTTCTTT. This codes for CASSLGELTEAFF.

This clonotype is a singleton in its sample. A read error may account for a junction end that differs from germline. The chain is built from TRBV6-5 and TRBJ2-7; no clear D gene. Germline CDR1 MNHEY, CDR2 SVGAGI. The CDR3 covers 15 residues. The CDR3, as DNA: TGTGCCAGCAGTTACACTGGCCAGAGCTCCTACAAGCAGTACTTC. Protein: CASSYTGQSSYKQYF.

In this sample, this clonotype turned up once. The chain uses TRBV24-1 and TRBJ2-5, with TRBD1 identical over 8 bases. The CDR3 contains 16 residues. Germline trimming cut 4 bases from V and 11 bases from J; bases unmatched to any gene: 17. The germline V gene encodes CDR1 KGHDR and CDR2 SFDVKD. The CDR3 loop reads CATSEPTGDERNEQYF. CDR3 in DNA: TGTGCCACCAGTGAGCCGACAGGGGACGAGAGGAATGAGCAGTACTTC.

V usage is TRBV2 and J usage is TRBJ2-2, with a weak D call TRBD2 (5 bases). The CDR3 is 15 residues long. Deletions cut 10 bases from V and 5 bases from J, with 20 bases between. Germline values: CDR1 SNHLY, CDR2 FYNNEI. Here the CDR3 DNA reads TGTGCCACACAAAGCGGACGAACATCAACCGGGGAGCTGTTTTTT. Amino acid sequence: CATQSGRTSTGELFF.

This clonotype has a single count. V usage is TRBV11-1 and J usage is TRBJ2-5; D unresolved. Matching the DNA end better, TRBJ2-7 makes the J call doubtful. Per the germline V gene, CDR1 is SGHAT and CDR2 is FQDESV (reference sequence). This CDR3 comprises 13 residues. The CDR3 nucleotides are TGTGCCAGCAGCCGATGGGAATGGGACGAGCAGTACTTC. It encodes CASSRWEWDEQYF.

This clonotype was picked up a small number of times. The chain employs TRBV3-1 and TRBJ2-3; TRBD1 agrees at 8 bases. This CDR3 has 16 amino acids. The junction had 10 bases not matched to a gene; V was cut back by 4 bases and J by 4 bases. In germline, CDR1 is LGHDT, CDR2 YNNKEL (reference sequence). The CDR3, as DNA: TGTGCCAGCAGCCGCGCCGGACAGGGTGGCGCAGATACGCAGTATTTT. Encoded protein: CASSRAGQGGADTQYF.